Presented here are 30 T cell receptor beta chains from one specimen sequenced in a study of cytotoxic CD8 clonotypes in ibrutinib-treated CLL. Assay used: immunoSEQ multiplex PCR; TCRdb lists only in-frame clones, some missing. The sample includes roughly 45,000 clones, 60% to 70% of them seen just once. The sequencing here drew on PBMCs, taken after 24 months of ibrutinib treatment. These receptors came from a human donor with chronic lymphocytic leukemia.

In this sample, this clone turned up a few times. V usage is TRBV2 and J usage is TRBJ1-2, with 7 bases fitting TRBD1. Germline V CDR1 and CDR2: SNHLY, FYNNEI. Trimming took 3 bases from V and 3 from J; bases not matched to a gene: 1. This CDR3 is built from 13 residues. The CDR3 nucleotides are TGTGCCAGCAGTGACAGGGGGGACTATGGCTACACCTTC. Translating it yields CASSDRGDYGYTF. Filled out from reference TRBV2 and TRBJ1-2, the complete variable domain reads EPEVTQTPSHQVTQMGQEVILRCVPISNHLYFYWYRQILGQKVEFLVSFYNNEISEKSEIFDDQFSVERPDGSNFTLKIRSTKLEDSAMYFCASSDRGDYGYTFGSGTRLTVV.

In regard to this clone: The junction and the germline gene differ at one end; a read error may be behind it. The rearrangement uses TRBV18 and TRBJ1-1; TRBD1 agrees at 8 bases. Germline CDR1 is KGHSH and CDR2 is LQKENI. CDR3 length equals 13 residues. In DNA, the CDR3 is TGTGCCAGCACACCAGGGGGCGGTACTGAAGCTTTCTTT. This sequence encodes CASTPGGGTEAFF.

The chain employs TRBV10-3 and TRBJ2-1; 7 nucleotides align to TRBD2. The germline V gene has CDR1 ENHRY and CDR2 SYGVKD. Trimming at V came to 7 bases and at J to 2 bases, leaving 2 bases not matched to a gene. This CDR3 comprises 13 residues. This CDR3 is CAIMGTTYNEQFF. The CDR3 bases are TGTGCCATCATGGGGACTACCTACAATGAGCAGTTCTTC.

Here the CDR3 DNA reads TGTGCCAGCTCCAAAACCCTAGCGGGGGACAATGAGCAGTTCTTC. Amino acids: CASSKTLAGDNEQFF. This chain connects TRBV6-6 to TRBJ2-1; 10 nucleotides align to TRBD2. This CDR3 comprises 15 residues. After removal of 8 bases from V and 5 bases from J, the junction contained 9 bases not matched to a gene. Germline CDR1 MNHNY, CDR2 SVGAGI (reference sequence).

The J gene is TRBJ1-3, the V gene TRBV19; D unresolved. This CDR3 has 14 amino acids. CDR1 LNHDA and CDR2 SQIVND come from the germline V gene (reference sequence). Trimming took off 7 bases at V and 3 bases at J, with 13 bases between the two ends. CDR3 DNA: TGTGCCAGTATACCACAAGCGATTGGAAACACCATATATTTT. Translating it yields CASIPQAIGNTIYF. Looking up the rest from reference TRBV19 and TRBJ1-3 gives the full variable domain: DGGITQSPKYLFRKEGQNVTLSCEQNLNHDAMYWYRQDPGQGLRLIYYSQIVNDFQKGDIAEGYSVSREKKESFPLTVTSAQKNPTAFYLCASIPQAIGNTIYFGEGSWLTVV.

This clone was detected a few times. CDR3 in amino acids: CASSRDRGLGQPQHF. The CDR3 DNA is TGTGCCAGCAGTCGAGACAGGGGGCTCGGTCAGCCCCAGCATTTT. This chain joins TRBV27 and TRBJ1-5; 10 bases are a match to TRBD1. After removal of 5 bases from V and 6 bases from J, the junction contained 7 bases not matched to a gene. Per germline, CDR1 MNHEY and CDR2 SMNVEV (reference sequence). The CDR3 consists of 15 residues.

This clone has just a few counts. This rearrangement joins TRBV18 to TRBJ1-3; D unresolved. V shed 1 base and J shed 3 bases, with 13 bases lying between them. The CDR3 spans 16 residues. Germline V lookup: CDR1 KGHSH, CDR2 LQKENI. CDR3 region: CASSPLLSQSGNTIYF. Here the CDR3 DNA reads TGTGCCAGCTCACCACTCCTATCCCAGAGTGGAAACACCATATATTTT.

The CDR3 DNA reads TGCAGTGCTACAGCTAATTCACCCCTCCACTTT. Its protein is CSATANSPLHF. V and J are TRBV20-1 and TRBJ1-6; no firm D call. Trimming removed 4 bases from V and 6 bases from J, with 4 bases in between. Germline V CDR1 and CDR2: DFQATT, SNEGSKA (reference sequence). The CDR3 contains 11 residues.

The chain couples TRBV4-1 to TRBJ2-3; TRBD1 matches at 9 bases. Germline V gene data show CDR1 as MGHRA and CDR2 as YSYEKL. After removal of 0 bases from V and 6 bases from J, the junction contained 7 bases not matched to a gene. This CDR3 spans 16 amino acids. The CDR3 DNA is TGCGCCAGCAGCCAAGATCGGGACAGGGCGGTGGATACGCAGTATTTT. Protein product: CASSQDRDRAVDTQYF.

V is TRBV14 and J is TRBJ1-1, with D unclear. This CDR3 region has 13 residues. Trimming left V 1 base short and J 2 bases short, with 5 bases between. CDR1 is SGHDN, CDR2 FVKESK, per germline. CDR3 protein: CASSQGYNTEAFF. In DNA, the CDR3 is TGTGCCAGCAGCCAAGGGTATAACACTGAAGCTTTCTTT.

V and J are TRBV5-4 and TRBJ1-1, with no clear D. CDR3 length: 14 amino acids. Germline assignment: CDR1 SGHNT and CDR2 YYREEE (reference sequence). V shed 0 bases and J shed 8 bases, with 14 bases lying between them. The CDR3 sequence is CASSLGVRVWEAFF. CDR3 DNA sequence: TGTGCCAGCAGCTTGGGGGTGCGGGTCTGGGAAGCTTTCTTT.

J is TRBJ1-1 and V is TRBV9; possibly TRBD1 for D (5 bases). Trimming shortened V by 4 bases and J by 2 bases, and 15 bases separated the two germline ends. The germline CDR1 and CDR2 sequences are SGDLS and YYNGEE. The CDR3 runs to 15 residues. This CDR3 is CASSPGLVENTEAFF. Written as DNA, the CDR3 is TGTGCCAGCAGCCCGGGACTGGTAGAAAACACTGAAGCTTTCTTT.

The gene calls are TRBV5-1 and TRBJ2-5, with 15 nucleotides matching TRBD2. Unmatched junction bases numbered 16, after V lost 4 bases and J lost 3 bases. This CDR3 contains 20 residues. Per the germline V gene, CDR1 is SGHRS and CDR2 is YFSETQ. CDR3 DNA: TGCGCCAGCAGCCCAAAGAGGGGACTAGCGGGGGGCAAGGGAAAAGAGACCCAGTACTTC. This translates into CASSPKRGLAGGKGKETQYF.

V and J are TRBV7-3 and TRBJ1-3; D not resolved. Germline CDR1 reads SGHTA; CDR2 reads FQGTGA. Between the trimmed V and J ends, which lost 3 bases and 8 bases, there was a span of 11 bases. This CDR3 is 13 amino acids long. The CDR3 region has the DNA TGTGCCAGCAGCTTTCGAGGGTCGGACACCATATATTTT. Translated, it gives CASSFRGSDTIYF.

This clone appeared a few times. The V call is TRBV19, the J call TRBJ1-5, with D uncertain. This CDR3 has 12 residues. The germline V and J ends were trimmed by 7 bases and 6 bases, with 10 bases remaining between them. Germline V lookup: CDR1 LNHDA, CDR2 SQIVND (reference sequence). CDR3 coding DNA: TGTGCCAGTACCTCAACCGGTCAGCCCCAGCATTTT. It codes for CASTSTGQPQHF.

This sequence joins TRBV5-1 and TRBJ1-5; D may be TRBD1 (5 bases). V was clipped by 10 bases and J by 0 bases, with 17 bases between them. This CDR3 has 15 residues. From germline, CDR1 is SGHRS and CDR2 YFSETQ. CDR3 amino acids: CAWLVRGYSNQPQHF. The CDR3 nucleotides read TGCGCCTGGCTAGTAAGGGGCTATAGCAATCAGCCCCAGCATTTT. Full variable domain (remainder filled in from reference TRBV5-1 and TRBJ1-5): KAGVTQTPRYLIKTRGQQVTLSCSPISGHRSVSWYQQTPGQGLQFLFEYFSETQRNKGNFPGRFSGRQFSNSRSEMNVSTLELGDSALYLCAWLVRGYSNQPQHFGDGTRLSIL.

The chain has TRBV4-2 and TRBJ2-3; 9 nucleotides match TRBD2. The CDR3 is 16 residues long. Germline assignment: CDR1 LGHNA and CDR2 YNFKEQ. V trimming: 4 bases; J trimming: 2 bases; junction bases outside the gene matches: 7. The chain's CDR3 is CASSPLRGGVTDTQYF. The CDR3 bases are TGTGCCAGCAGCCCATTGCGGGGGGGCGTCACAGATACGCAGTATTTT.

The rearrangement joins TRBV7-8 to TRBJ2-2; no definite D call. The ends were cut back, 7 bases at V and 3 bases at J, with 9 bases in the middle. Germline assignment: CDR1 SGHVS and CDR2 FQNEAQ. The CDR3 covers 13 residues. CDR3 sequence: CASTMLHTGELFF. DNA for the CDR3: TGTGCCAGCACCATGCTGCACACCGGGGAGCTGTTTTTT.

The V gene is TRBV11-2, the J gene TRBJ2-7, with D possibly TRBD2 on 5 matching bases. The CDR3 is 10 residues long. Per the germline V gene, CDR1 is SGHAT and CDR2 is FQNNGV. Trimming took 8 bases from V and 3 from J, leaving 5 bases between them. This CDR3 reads CASGSYEQYF. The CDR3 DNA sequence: TGTGCCAGCGGGAGCTACGAGCAGTACTTC.

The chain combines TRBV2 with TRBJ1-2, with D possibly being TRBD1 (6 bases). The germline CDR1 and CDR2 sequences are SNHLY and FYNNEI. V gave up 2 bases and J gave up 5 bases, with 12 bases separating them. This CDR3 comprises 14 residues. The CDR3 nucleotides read TGTGCCAGCAGTGAAACGAGGACAGAGTATGGCTACACCTTC. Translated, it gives CASSETRTEYGYTF. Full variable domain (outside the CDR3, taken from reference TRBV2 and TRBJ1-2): EPEVTQTPSHQVTQMGQEVILRCVPISNHLYFYWYRQILGQKVEFLVSFYNNEISEKSEIFDDQFSVERPDGSNFTLKIRSTKLEDSAMYFCASSETRTEYGYTFGSGTRLTVV.

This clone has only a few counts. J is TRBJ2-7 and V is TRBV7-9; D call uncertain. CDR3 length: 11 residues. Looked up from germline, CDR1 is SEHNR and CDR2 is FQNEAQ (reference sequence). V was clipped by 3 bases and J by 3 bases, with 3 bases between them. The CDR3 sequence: CASSFDYEQYF. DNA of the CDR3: TGTGCCAGCAGCTTTGACTACGAGCAGTACTTC.

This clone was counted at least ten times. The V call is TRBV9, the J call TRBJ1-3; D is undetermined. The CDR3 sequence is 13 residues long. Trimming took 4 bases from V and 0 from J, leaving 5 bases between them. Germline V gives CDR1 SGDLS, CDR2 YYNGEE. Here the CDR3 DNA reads TGTGCCAGCAGCCTGAACTCTGGAAACACCATATATTTT. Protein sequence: CASSLNSGNTIYF.

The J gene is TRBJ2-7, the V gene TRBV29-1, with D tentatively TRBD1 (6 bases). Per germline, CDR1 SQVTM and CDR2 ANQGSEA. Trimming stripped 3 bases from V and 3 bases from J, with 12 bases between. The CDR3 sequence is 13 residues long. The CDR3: CSVDGQGIYEQYF. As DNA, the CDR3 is TGCAGCGTTGATGGGCAGGGGATCTACGAGCAGTACTTC.

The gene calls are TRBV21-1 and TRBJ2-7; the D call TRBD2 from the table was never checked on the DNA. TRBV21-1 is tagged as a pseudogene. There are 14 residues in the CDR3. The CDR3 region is CASSNSSGTYEQYF. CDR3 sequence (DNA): TGTGCCAGCAGCAACTCTAGCGGGACCTACGAGCAGTACTTC.

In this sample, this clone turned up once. CDR3 region: CASSYSLQGTQYF. As DNA, the CDR3 is TGTGCCAGCAGTTACTCGCTCCAGGGGACGCAGTATTTT. This chain joins TRBV6-5 and TRBJ2-3; possible D gene TRBD1, 6 bases. The CDR3 contains 13 residues. V lost 0 bases and J 9 bases, leaving 10 bases between the germline ends. Germline V gene lookup returns CDR1 MNHEY and CDR2 SVGAGI.

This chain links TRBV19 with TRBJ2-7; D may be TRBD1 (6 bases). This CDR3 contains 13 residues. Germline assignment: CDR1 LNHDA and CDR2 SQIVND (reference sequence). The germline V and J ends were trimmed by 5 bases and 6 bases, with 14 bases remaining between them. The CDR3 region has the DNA TGTGCCAGTAGTCTCACAGGGCCTTCCGAGCAGTACTTC. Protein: CASSLTGPSEQYF.

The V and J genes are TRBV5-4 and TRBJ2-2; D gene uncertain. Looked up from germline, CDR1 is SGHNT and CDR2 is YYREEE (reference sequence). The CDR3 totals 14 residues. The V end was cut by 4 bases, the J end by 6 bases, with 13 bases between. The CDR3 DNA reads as TGTGCCAGCAGCCCGGCCGCAGGTTCCGGGGAGCTGTTTTTT. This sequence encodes CASSPAAGSGELFF.

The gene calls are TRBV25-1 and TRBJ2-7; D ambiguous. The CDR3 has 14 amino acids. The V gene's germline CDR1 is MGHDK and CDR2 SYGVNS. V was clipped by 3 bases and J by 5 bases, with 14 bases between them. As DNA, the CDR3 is TGTGCCAGCAGTGACGGCCCAAACCCCCACGAGCAGTACTTC. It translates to CASSDGPNPHEQYF.

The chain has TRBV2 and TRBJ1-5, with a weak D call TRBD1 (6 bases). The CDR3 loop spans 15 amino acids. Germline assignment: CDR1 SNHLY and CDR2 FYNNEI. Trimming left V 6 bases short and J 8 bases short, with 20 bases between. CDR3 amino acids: CASRGGSGLKEPQHF. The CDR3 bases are TGTGCCAGCAGGGGGGGCAGCGGTCTTAAAGAGCCCCAGCATTTT.

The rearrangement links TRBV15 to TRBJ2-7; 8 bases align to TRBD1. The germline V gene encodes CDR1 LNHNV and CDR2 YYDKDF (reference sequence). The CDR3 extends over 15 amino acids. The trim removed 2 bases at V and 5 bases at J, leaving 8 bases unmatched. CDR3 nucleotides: TGTGCCACCAGCAGACTCGACAGGGGCGGAGACGAGCAGTACTTC. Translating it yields CATSRLDRGGDEQYF.